What follows are 32 T cell receptor beta chains derived from one specimen sequenced in a study of cytotoxic CD8 clonotypes in ibrutinib-treated CLL. The repertoire was sequenced with immunoSEQ multiplex PCR; TCRdb's copy has only in-frame clones and lacks some. The sample lists approximately 140,000 clones, approximately 80% seen once, with roughly a quarter in the top ten. The sample here was PBMCs, taken after 12 months of ibrutinib treatment. These receptors were taken from a human donor with chronic lymphocytic leukemia.

The chain links TRBV15 to TRBJ2-5, with TRBD1 matching over 7 bases. With 3 bases clipped from V and 3 bases from J, the junction kept 4 bases outside the gene matches. The CDR3 consists of 14 residues. CDR1 and CDR2 from the germline V gene are LNHNV and YYDKDF (reference sequence). The CDR3 loop is CATSRGDSKETQYF. Here the CDR3 DNA reads TGTGCCACCAGCAGGGGGGACAGTAAAGAGACCCAGTACTTC.

This clone has a handful of counts. The rearrangement links TRBV19 to TRBJ1-3, with TRBD1 matching 7 bases. The germline CDR1 and CDR2 sequences are LNHDA and SQIVND (reference sequence). The junction had 11 bases not matched to a gene; V was cut back by 4 bases and J by 8 bases. This CDR3 has 15 amino acids. CDR3 in amino acids: CASSTRQGFGDTIYF. In nucleotides, the CDR3 is TGTGCCAGTAGTACCCGACAGGGTTTCGGTGACACCATATATTTT.

The chain combines TRBV5-8 with TRBJ2-7; the match to TRBD2 covers 14 bases. J was trimmed by 0 bases and V by 4 bases; bases with no gene match: 9. The CDR3 has 18 residues. The germline CDR1 and CDR2 sequences are SGHTS and YDEGEE. CDR3 nucleotide sequence: TGTGCCAGCAGCCCCCAACCGACTAGCGGGAGGGCCTCCTACGAGCAGTACTTC. This translates into CASSPQPTSGRASYEQYF. Full variable domain (remainder filled in from reference TRBV5-8 and TRBJ2-7): EAGVTQSPTHLIKTRGQQATLRCSPISGHTSVYWYQQALGLGLQFLLWYDEGEERNRGNFPPRFSGRQFPNYSSELNVNALELEDSALYLCASSPQPTSGRASYEQYFGPGTRLTVT.

The rearrangement links TRBV7-9 to TRBJ2-7; the D is unclear. Per the germline V gene, CDR1 is SEHNR and CDR2 is FQNEAQ (reference sequence). CDR3 size: 12 residues. V was trimmed by 4 bases and J by 2 bases, leaving 6 bases between them. DNA of the CDR3: TGTGCCAGCAGCTCTCGCACCTACGAGCAGTACTTC. As protein: CASSSRTYEQYF.

The V call is TRBV7-2, the J call TRBJ2-7; D is ambiguous. The CDR3 spans 14 residues. Trimming shortened V by 2 bases and J by 6 bases, and 14 bases separated the two germline ends. Germline V gene data show CDR1 as SGHTA and CDR2 as FQGNSA. The CDR3 DNA follows: TGTGCCAGCAGCTTAATGGTTCTCTATGGCGAGCAGTACTTC. This encodes CASSLMVLYGEQYF.

This clone was seen a single time. The rearrangement links TRBV5-6 to TRBJ1-2; D ambiguous. This CDR3 is built from 13 residues. The V and J ends lost 4 bases and 3 bases respectively, with 10 bases between them. Germline lookup yields CDR1 SGHDT and CDR2 YYEEEE. CDR3 DNA sequence: TGTGCCAGCAGCCAGACCCAGTACTATGGCTACACCTTC. Its translation is CASSQTQYYGYTF.

In its sample, this clone was seen many times. The V and J genes are TRBV6-5 and TRBJ1-2, with D possibly TRBD1 on 6 matching bases. Deletions cut 4 bases from V and 2 bases from J, with 8 bases between. The germline V gene has CDR1 MNHEY and CDR2 SVGAGI. The CDR3 sequence is 13 residues long. CDR3 coding DNA: TGTGCCAGCAGTTTACAGGGCAACTATGGCTACACCTTC. Encoded protein: CASSLQGNYGYTF.

This clone was observed a few times. This chain joins TRBV5-1 and TRBJ1-1; 7 nucleotides align to TRBD1. The CDR3 loop spans 12 amino acids. CDR1 is SGHRS, CDR2 YFSETQ, per germline. Losses at the gene ends were 2 bases for V and 11 bases for J; bases not matched to a gene: 6. CDR3 protein: CASSLQGREAFF. The CDR3 bases are TGCGCCAGCAGCTTACAGGGGCGTGAGGCTTTCTTT.

The chain joins TRBV15 to TRBJ2-1; 12 bases fit TRBD2. After removal of 3 bases from V and 0 bases from J, the junction contained 6 bases not matched to a gene. This CDR3 region has 18 residues. The germline V gene encodes CDR1 LNHNV and CDR2 YYDKDF (reference sequence). Here the CDR3 DNA reads TGTGCCACCAGCAGCACCGGGACTAGCGGGCCCTCCTACAATGAGCAGTTCTTC. This sequence encodes CATSSTGTSGPSYNEQFF.

V usage is TRBV2 and J usage is TRBJ2-7; D is unresolved. Germline assignment: CDR1 SNHLY and CDR2 FYNNEI. Trimming removed 6 bases at V and 2 bases at J, with 8 bases between. The length of the CDR3 is 12 residues. This CDR3 is CASRTDAYEQYF. The CDR3 nucleotides are TGTGCCAGCAGGACGGACGCCTACGAGCAGTACTTC. The full variable domain, rest sourced from reference TRBV2 and TRBJ2-7, is EPEVTQTPSHQVTQMGQEVILRCVPISNHLYFYWYRQILGQKVEFLVSFYNNEISEKSEIFDDQFSVERPDGSNFTLKIRSTKLEDSAMYFCASRTDAYEQYFGPGTRLTVT.

This clone was observed once. The J gene is TRBJ2-5, the V gene TRBV5-5; D gene uncertain. V was cut by 2 bases and J by 0 bases, with 11 bases left in between. CDR1 is SGHKS and CDR2 is YYEKEE in the germline V gene (reference sequence). The CDR3 runs 15 residues. In DNA, the CDR3 is TGTGCCAGCAGCTTCGGACCTAAGGACCAAGAGACCCAGTACTTC. Its protein is CASSFGPKDQETQYF.

V and J are TRBV9 and TRBJ1-1, with 10 bases identical to TRBD1. Trimming at V came to 4 bases and at J to 4 bases, leaving 10 bases not matched to a gene. CDR3 length: 16 residues. Germline CDR1 is SGDLS and CDR2 is YYNGEE. The CDR3 DNA is TGTGCCAGCAGCACGGGCGGGACAGGGGCGGGCACTGAAGCTTTCTTT. Translated, it gives CASSTGGTGAGTEAFF.

This clone is a singleton in its sample. The V call is TRBV5-6, the J call TRBJ2-1; D call uncertain. Trimming took 1 base from V and 0 from J, leaving 5 bases between them. CDR3 length: 14 amino acids. The germline V gene has CDR1 SGHDT and CDR2 YYEEEE. The CDR3 sequence: CASSLFSSYNEQFF. In nucleotides, the CDR3 is TGTGCCAGCAGCTTGTTTTCCTCCTACAATGAGCAGTTCTTC.

J is TRBJ2-7 and V is TRBV28; D is ambiguous. V was trimmed by 7 bases and J by 0 bases, leaving 19 bases between them. Looked up from germline, CDR1 is MDHEN and CDR2 is SYDVKM. The CDR3 consists of 16 residues. CDR3 sequence: CASTPGGGWGSYEQYF. The DNA for the CDR3 is TGTGCCAGCACCCCTGGTGGTGGGTGGGGCTCCTACGAGCAGTACTTC.

The rearrangement uses TRBV19 and TRBJ1-5, with 10 nucleotides matching TRBD1. The germline gives CDR1 LNHDA, CDR2 SQIVND (reference sequence). Losses at the gene ends were 0 bases for V and 7 bases for J; bases not matched to a gene: 9. This CDR3 has 17 residues. The CDR3 loop is CASSIDGRQGAVQPQHF. The CDR3 bases are TGTGCCAGTAGTATAGACGGACGACAGGGGGCGGTGCAGCCCCAGCATTTT.

The chain joins TRBV6-6 to TRBJ1-1; no clear D gene. The germline V gene has CDR1 MNHNY and CDR2 SVGAGI (reference sequence). V was shortened by 7 bases and J by 4 bases, with 10 bases between the two germline ends. The CDR3 extends over 12 amino acids. CDR3 sequence: CASIGVGTEAFF. In nucleotides, the CDR3 is TGTGCCAGCATCGGGGTGGGCACTGAAGCTTTCTTT.

This sequence joins TRBV5-6 and TRBJ2-1; TRBD2 matches at 14 bases. Germline loops: CDR1 SGHDT, CDR2 YYEEEE. The V segment lost 4 bases and the J segment 3 bases; nucleotides outside the gene matches: 9. The CDR3 is 18 amino acids. The CDR3 region is CASSNRTSGRWLYNEQFF. The CDR3 nucleotides read TGTGCCAGCAGCAACAGGACTAGCGGGAGGTGGCTCTACAATGAGCAGTTCTTC.

The rearrangement joins TRBV7-9 to TRBJ2-2; D is possibly TRBD1 (6 bases). Germline CDR1 and CDR2: SEHNR and FQNEAQ (reference sequence). V dropped 2 bases and J dropped 7 bases, with 8 bases sitting between them. This CDR3 spans 13 amino acids. In nucleotides, the CDR3 is TGTGCCAGCAGCTTACAGGGGTTCGGGGAGCTGTTTTTT. Translating it yields CASSLQGFGELFF.

Regarding this clone: This specimen includes other DNA sequences encoding the same CDR3. The chain links TRBV5-1 to TRBJ2-7; either TRBD1 or TRBD2 may fit D (5 bases each). The CDR3 consists of 13 residues. Trimming stripped 3 bases from V and 2 bases from J, with 9 bases between. Germline assignment: CDR1 SGHRS and CDR2 YFSETQ. CDR3 in DNA: TGCGCCAGCAGCTGGGACGGCCCCTACGAGCAGTACTTC. It translates to CASSWDGPYEQYF.

This rearrangement joins TRBV6-5 to TRBJ1-6; a weak D match, TRBD1 (5 bases). V was trimmed by 8 bases and J by 8 bases, leaving 13 bases between them. The CDR3 is made up of 13 amino acids. The germline gives CDR1 MNHEY, CDR2 SVGAGI. DNA for the CDR3: TGTGCCAGCTTCCGGGACGGGGATTCACCCCTCCACTTT. Translation gives CASFRDGDSPLHF.

The V gene is TRBV2, the J gene TRBJ1-2; 7 bases align to TRBD1. This CDR3 comprises 14 residues. After removal of 6 bases from V and 4 bases from J, the junction contained 8 bases not matched to a gene. Germline V gene sequence: CDR1 SNHLY, CDR2 FYNNEI. The CDR3 region has the DNA TGTGCCAGCAGGCCGGGACAGCGGACCTATGGCTACACCTTC. As protein: CASRPGQRTYGYTF.

This clone has more than one count but fewer than ten. This rearrangement joins TRBV4-1 to TRBJ2-7, with D hard to call. The CDR3 runs to 15 residues. In germline, CDR1 is MGHRA, CDR2 YSYEKL. Trimming took 2 bases from V and 3 from J, leaving 14 bases between them. The CDR3 reads CASSQRDGPIYEQYF. In nucleotides, the CDR3 is TGCGCCAGCAGCCAAAGAGACGGTCCAATCTACGAGCAGTACTTC.

This clone showed up just once. The gene calls are TRBV12-1 and TRBJ2-1; the DNA was not compared with TRBD1, the D call given in the table. TRBV12-1 is a recognized pseudogene. This CDR3 has 17 amino acids. CDR3 residues: CASSQFGYRGVGDEQFF. CDR3 in DNA: TGTGCCAGCAGTCAATTCGGCTACAGGGGAGTCGGCGATGAGCAGTTCTTC.

V is TRBV18 and J is TRBJ2-7, with 10 bases matching TRBD2. Germline trimming cut 3 bases from V and 7 bases from J; bases unmatched to any gene: 15. Germline V lookup: CDR1 KGHSH, CDR2 LQKENI. CDR3 length: 17 residues. As DNA, the CDR3 is TGTGCCAGCTCACCCTCTCTCGGGCTAGCGGGAGTAAGTGAGCAGTACTTC. This gives the protein CASSPSLGLAGVSEQYF.

In its sample, this clone was seen many times. This chain links TRBV2 with TRBJ2-4, with 7 bases aligning to TRBD1. The CDR3 consists of 15 residues. J gave up 3 bases and V 3 bases, and 5 bases lay outside the gene matches. The germline CDR1 and CDR2 sequences are SNHLY and FYNNEI. CDR3 protein: CASSDKGAGKNIQYF. The CDR3 DNA is TGTGCCAGCAGTGATAAGGGGGCTGGCAAAAACATTCAGTACTTC. Supplemented by reference TRBV2 and TRBJ2-4, the full variable domain reads EPEVTQTPSHQVTQMGQEVILRCVPISNHLYFYWYRQILGQKVEFLVSFYNNEISEKSEIFDDQFSVERPDGSNFTLKIRSTKLEDSAMYFCASSDKGAGKNIQYFGAGTRLSVL.

This rearrangement joins TRBV5-1 to TRBJ2-2, with 7 positions matching TRBD2. Germline V CDR1 and CDR2: SGHRS, YFSETQ. This CDR3 is 11 amino acids long. CDR3 residues: CGSSGGGELFF. CDR3 DNA sequence: TGCGGGTCTAGCGGAGGTGGGGAGCTGTTTTTT.

This clone came up once. V usage is TRBV27 and J usage is TRBJ2-1; 11 bases are shared with TRBD2. This CDR3 contains 17 residues. V lost 5 bases and J lost 0; bases outside the gene matches: 6. In germline, CDR1 is MNHEY, CDR2 SMNVEV (reference sequence). The CDR3: CASSVYGTSGSYNEQFF. CDR3 nucleotide sequence: TGTGCCAGCAGTGTATACGGGACTAGCGGCTCCTACAATGAGCAGTTCTTC.

CDR3 nucleotides: TGCGCCAGCAGCGCCGCACGGACACATAACACCGGGGAGCTGTTTTTT. It codes for CASSAARTHNTGELFF. The chain is built from TRBV5-1 and TRBJ2-2; D possibly corresponds to TRBD1 (5 bases). CDR3 length: 16 residues. Trimming shortened V by 4 bases and J by 2 bases, and 15 bases separated the two germline ends. The germline CDR1 and CDR2 sequences are SGHRS and YFSETQ.

This rearrangement joins TRBV27 to TRBJ1-3; 7 bases match TRBD1. The CDR3 covers 16 residues. V gave up 2 bases and J gave up 4 bases; unmatched junction bases: 8. CDR1 is MNHEY and CDR2 is SMNVEV in the germline V gene (reference sequence). The chain's CDR3 is CASSLPLQGKGNTIYF. In DNA form, the CDR3 reads TGTGCCAGCAGTTTACCATTACAGGGGAAAGGAAACACCATATATTTT.

The chain carries TRBV7-2 and TRBJ2-3, with 9 bases fitting TRBD2. The CDR3 has 17 amino acids. V gave up 4 bases and J gave up 0 bases; unmatched junction bases: 8. Germline lookup yields CDR1 SGHTA and CDR2 FQGNSA. CDR3 bases: TGTGCCAGCAGCTCCCGACCTAGCGGGATGAGCACAGATACGCAGTATTTT. Translating it yields CASSSRPSGMSTDTQYF.

This clone came up once. This chain connects TRBV20-1 to TRBJ2-7; D remains ambiguous. The germline gives CDR1 DFQATT, CDR2 SNEGSKA (reference sequence). Trimming left V 5 bases short and J 2 bases short, with 7 bases between. The CDR3 is 11 amino acids. The CDR3 coding sequence is TGCAGTGCTCCGATTACCTACGAGCAGTACTTC. Protein sequence: CSAPITYEQYF.

This clone was seen a few times. The rearrangement links TRBV7-2 to TRBJ1-2; D perhaps matches TRBD1 (5 bases). The germline V gene encodes CDR1 SGHTA and CDR2 FQGNSA. CDR3 size: 14 residues. Between the trimmed V and J ends, which lost 4 bases and 2 bases, there was a span of 11 bases. This CDR3 reads CASSYSPGNYGYTF. The CDR3 DNA reads as TGTGCCAGCAGCTACTCTCCAGGGAACTATGGCTACACCTTC.